This is a list of T cell receptor beta chains from one sample in a study of control samples from healthy donors and cancer patients. Assay used: immunoSEQ multiplex PCR; TCRdb lists only in-frame clones, some missing. The sample lists about 130,000 clones, 92% occurring once. What was sequenced was blood. Receptor source: a woman aged 45 to 65 in good health. The CDR3 runs from the conserved cysteine through the conserved F or W. The D gene is left open where the match is weak. Rows give clone size only sometimes, using once, few, many, or a class for an expanded clone.

clone size: .
J gene: TRBJ1-5
D gene: .
V gene: TRBV5-6
CDR3 DNA: TGTGCCAGCAGCCCGATGGGGGGGCAGCCCCAGCATTTT
CDR3 protein: CASSPMGGQPQHF

clone size: .
J gene: TRBJ1-4
D gene: TRBD1
V gene: TRBV2
CDR3 DNA: TGTGCCAGCGGTAAACGGGACAGGGGGCGTGAGAAACTGTTTTTT
CDR3 protein: CASGKRDRGREKLFF

clone size: .
J gene: TRBJ1-2
D gene: TRBD1
V gene: TRBV28
CDR3 DNA: TGTGCCAGCAGTTCAGCGACAGGGGGCTTGGGGTTCTATGGCTACACCTTC
CDR3 protein: CASSSATGGLGFYGYTF

clone size: .
J gene: TRBJ1-5
D gene: .
V gene: TRBV19
CDR3 DNA: TGTGCCAGTAGCCCAGCCGCGGGGATTAGCAATCAGCCCCAGCATTTT
CDR3 protein: CASSPAAGISNQPQHF

clone size: .
J gene: TRBJ2-7
D gene: .
V gene: TRBV12-3/TRBV12-4
CDR3 DNA: TGTGCCAGCAGTCACCAATACGAGCAGTACTTC
CDR3 protein: CASSHQYEQYF

clone size: once
J gene: TRBJ1-2
D gene: .
V gene: TRBV25-1
CDR3 DNA: TGTGCCAGCAGGGGCCCCCAGGGTCGCTATGGCTACACCTTC
CDR3 protein: CASRGPQGRYGYTF

clone size: .
J gene: TRBJ1-1
D gene: .
V gene: TRBV27
CDR3 DNA: TGTGCCAGCAGTTTATCGAGGGGGACTGAAGCTTTCTTT
CDR3 protein: CASSLSRGTEAFF

clone size: .
J gene: TRBJ1-6
D gene: TRBD1
V gene: TRBV5-1
CDR3 DNA: TGCGCCAGCACCTCCGGGACAGGGAAATCACCCCTCCACTTT
CDR3 protein: CASTSGTGKSPLHF

clone size: .
J gene: TRBJ1-4
D gene: .
V gene: TRBV6-1
CDR3 DNA: TGTGCCAGCAGTGATAATGAAAAACTGTTTTTT
CDR3 protein: CASSDNEKLFF

clone size: .
J gene: TRBJ1-5
D gene: TRBD1
V gene: TRBV10-3
CDR3 DNA: TGTGCCATCAGTGAAAAAGAAAGGGACAGCGGTCAGCCCCAGCATTTT
CDR3 protein: CAISEKERDSGQPQHF

clone size: .
J gene: TRBJ1-1
D gene: .
V gene: TRBV5-1
CDR3 DNA: TGCGCCAGCAGCTTGAACGCGGCGAACACTGAAGCTTTCTTT
CDR3 protein: CASSLNAANTEAFF

clone size: .
J gene: TRBJ1-4
D gene: TRBD1
V gene: TRBV5-6
CDR3 DNA: TGTGCCAGCCAACAGGGGGCCCATGAAAAACTGTTTTTT
CDR3 protein: CASQQGAHEKLFF

clone size: .
J gene: TRBJ2-5
D gene: TRBD2
V gene: TRBV11-2
CDR3 DNA: TGTGCCAGCAGCCGAGGGAGTGCGGGGGGGCTTGCCCAGACCCAGTACTTC
CDR3 protein: CASSRGSAGGLAQTQYF

clone size: .
J gene: TRBJ1-2
D gene: TRBD1
V gene: TRBV6-6
CDR3 DNA: TGTGCCAGCAGTTACCGACAGGGAACAAGCGGCTACACCTTC
CDR3 protein: CASSYRQGTSGYTF

clone size: .
J gene: TRBJ1-1
D gene: .
V gene: TRBV5-1
CDR3 DNA: TGCGCCAGCAGCCTGGTTGAGTGGAACACTGAAGCTTTCTTT
CDR3 protein: CASSLVEWNTEAFF

clone size: .
J gene: TRBJ1-3
D gene: TRBD1
V gene: TRBV10-3
CDR3 DNA: TGTGCCGCAAGACAGGGGGCCACTGGAAACACCATATATTTT
CDR3 protein: CAARQGATGNTIYF

clone size: .
J gene: TRBJ2-5
D gene: TRBD2
V gene: TRBV6-1
CDR3 DNA: TGTGCCAGCAGTGCACTAGCGGGGGGGCGGAGGGTGGAGACCCAGTACTTC
CDR3 protein: CASSALAGGRRVETQYF

clone size: .
J gene: TRBJ2-1
D gene: TRBD2
V gene: TRBV14
CDR3 DNA: TGTGCCAGCAACGTGCGCGGGGGGGCCGGCAATGAGCAGTTCTTC
CDR3 protein: CASNVRGGAGNEQFF

clone size: .
J gene: TRBJ2-1
D gene: TRBD1
V gene: TRBV28
CDR3 DNA: TGTGCCAGCAGTCCGGACAGGGGGCGCCGTCCGGAGCAGTTCTTC
CDR3 protein: CASSPDRGRRPEQFF

clone size: .
J gene: TRBJ2-4
D gene: TRBD1
V gene: TRBV28
CDR3 DNA: TGTGCCAGCAGTTTACAGACAGGGTGGGCCAAAAACATTCAGTACTTC
CDR3 protein: CASSLQTGWAKNIQYF

clone size: .
J gene: TRBJ2-7
D gene: .
V gene: TRBV5-1
CDR3 DNA: TGCGCCAGCAGCTCGCAGGGATTGCGGGAGCAGTACTTC
CDR3 protein: CASSSQGLREQYF

clone size: .
J gene: TRBJ1-2
D gene: .
V gene: TRBV7-9
CDR3 DNA: TGTGCCAGCAGCTTAGACGGGGCATTTTTACAGGGCTACACCTTC
CDR3 protein: CASSLDGAFLQGYTF

clone size: few
J gene: TRBJ1-5
D gene: .
V gene: TRBV6-1
CDR3 DNA: TGTGCCAGCAGTGAAGCGTTTCAGCCCCAGCATTTT
CDR3 protein: CASSEAFQPQHF

clone size: .
J gene: TRBJ1-1
D gene: .
V gene: TRBV5-1
CDR3 DNA: TGCGCCAGCTCCACGGACGGACAGAACACTGAAGCTTTCTTT
CDR3 protein: CASSTDGQNTEAFF

clone size: once
J gene: TRBJ1-2
D gene: .
V gene: TRBV5-4
CDR3 DNA: TGTGCCAGCAGCTTCGGGGACTATGGCTACACCTTC
CDR3 protein: CASSFGDYGYTF

clone size: .
J gene: TRBJ2-4
D gene: .
V gene: TRBV5-1
CDR3 DNA: TGCGCCAGCAGCTTAGGGTCCGACTACATTCAGTACTTC
CDR3 protein: CASSLGSDYIQYF

clone size: once
J gene: TRBJ1-1
D gene: .
V gene: TRBV28
CDR3 DNA: TGTGCCAGCAGTCCAAGTGGGACCCTCGCTGAAGCTTTCTTT
CDR3 protein: CASSPSGTLAEAFF

clone size: .
J gene: TRBJ2-5
D gene: .
V gene: TRBV5-4
CDR3 DNA: TGTGCCAGCAGCTCGGCCGGGGTGCGGGAGACCCAGTACTTC
CDR3 protein: CASSSAGVRETQYF

clone size: once
J gene: TRBJ2-5
D gene: TRBD2
V gene: TRBV5-1
CDR3 DNA: TGCGCCAGCAGTCTTCTAGCGGGGGGCAATCAAGAGACCCAGTACTTC
CDR3 protein: CASSLLAGGNQETQYF

clone size: .
J gene: TRBJ2-5
D gene: .
V gene: TRBV15
CDR3 DNA: TGTGCCACCAGCAGAGCATACCGGGACTCCGCAGAGACCCAGTACTTC
CDR3 protein: CATSRAYRDSAETQYF

clone size: .
J gene: TRBJ2-5
D gene: .
V gene: TRBV19
CDR3 DNA: TGTGCCAGTAGTATAGGAGGAGCAGGGGTGGAGACCCAGTACTTC
CDR3 protein: CASSIGGAGVETQYF

clone size: .
J gene: TRBJ2-1
D gene: TRBD2
V gene: TRBV6-6
CDR3 DNA: TGTGCCAGCAACGAACTAGCGGGGTATTACAATGAGCAGTTCTTC
CDR3 protein: CASNELAGYYNEQFF

clone size: .
J gene: TRBJ1-1
D gene: TRBD1
V gene: TRBV19
CDR3 DNA: TGTGCCAGCCAGCAACAGGGGCCCACTGAAGCTTTCTTT
CDR3 protein: CASQQQGPTEAFF

clone size: .
J gene: TRBJ1-1
D gene: .
V gene: TRBV19
CDR3 DNA: TGTGCCAGTAGTATAGTTGCGGGGAACACTGAAGCTTTCTTT
CDR3 protein: CASSIVAGNTEAFF

clone size: .
J gene: TRBJ2-1
D gene: .
V gene: TRBV10-3
CDR3 DNA: TGTGCCATCAGTGAAGGGGCGGGCTCCTACAATGAGCAGTTCTTC
CDR3 protein: CAISEGAGSYNEQFF

clone size: .
J gene: TRBJ1-5
D gene: TRBD1
V gene: TRBV30
CDR3 DNA: TGTGCCTGGAGTCTTGACAGGGATTTCCAGCCCCAGCATTTT
CDR3 protein: CAWSLDRDFQPQHF

clone size: .
J gene: TRBJ2-1
D gene: .
V gene: TRBV7-9
CDR3 DNA: TGTGCCAGCAGCTTCTCTTCATATGAGCAGTTCTTC
CDR3 protein: CASSFSSYEQFF

clone size: .
J gene: TRBJ1-6
D gene: .
V gene: TRBV18
CDR3 DNA: TGTGCCAGCTCACCACCTGGACGGAATAATTCACCCCTCCACTTT
CDR3 protein: CASSPPGRNNSPLHF

clone size: .
J gene: TRBJ1-1
D gene: .
V gene: TRBV20-1
CDR3 DNA: TGCAGTGCTACCTCTGGCACTGAAGCTTTCTTT
CDR3 protein: CSATSGTEAFF

clone size: .
J gene: TRBJ1-4
D gene: .
V gene: TRBV4-2
CDR3 DNA: TGTGCCAGCAGCCAAGATGGGGACCGCGCCGAAAAACTGTTTTTT
CDR3 protein: CASSQDGDRAEKLFF

clone size: once
J gene: TRBJ1-2
D gene: .
V gene: TRBV5-1
CDR3 DNA: TGCGCCAGCAGCTTGGGGGGCGGCTATGGCTACACCTTC
CDR3 protein: CASSLGGGYGYTF

clone size: .
J gene: TRBJ1-2
D gene: .
V gene: TRBV5-4
CDR3 DNA: TGTGCCAGCAGCGACAACAGGGCCGGCTACACCTTC
CDR3 protein: CASSDNRAGYTF

clone size: .
J gene: TRBJ2-1
D gene: .
V gene: TRBV11-2
CDR3 DNA: TGTGCCAGCAGGCAGGGGAATTACAATGAGCAGTTCTTC
CDR3 protein: CASRQGNYNEQFF

clone size: few
J gene: TRBJ2-7
D gene: TRBD1
V gene: TRBV2
CDR3 DNA: TGTGCCAGCAGCGCATACTCCGGGACAGGGGCCTACGAGCAGTACTTC
CDR3 protein: CASSAYSGTGAYEQYF

clone size: .
J gene: TRBJ1-2
D gene: .
V gene: TRBV19
CDR3 DNA: TGTGCCAGTAAATTGGGACGCCTTAACTATGGCTACACCTTC
CDR3 protein: CASKLGRLNYGYTF

clone size: .
J gene: TRBJ1-5
D gene: TRBD1
V gene: TRBV28
CDR3 DNA: TGTGCCAGCAGTCTCGGACAGGGTAGTCAGCCCCAGCATTTT
CDR3 protein: CASSLGQGSQPQHF

clone size: .
J gene: TRBJ1-2
D gene: TRBD1
V gene: TRBV2
CDR3 DNA: TGTGCCAGCAGCTCTACGGGACAGGGCTTCTATGGCTACACCTTC
CDR3 protein: CASSSTGQGFYGYTF

clone size: .
J gene: TRBJ2-2
D gene: TRBD1
V gene: TRBV5-1
CDR3 DNA: TGCGCCAGCAGCCCTAACAGGGGAAACACCGGGGAGCTGTTTTTT
CDR3 protein: CASSPNRGNTGELFF

clone size: .
J gene: TRBJ2-5
D gene: TRBD2
V gene: TRBV6-5
CDR3 DNA: TGTGCCAGCAGTTACTCGGCGGGAGGGCTTGAGACCCAGTACTTC
CDR3 protein: CASSYSAGGLETQYF

clone size: .
J gene: TRBJ1-4
D gene: .
V gene: TRBV7-2
CDR3 DNA: TGTGCCAGCAGCTTAATTGCAACTAATGAAAAACTGTTTTTT
CDR3 protein: CASSLIATNEKLFF

clone size: .
J gene: TRBJ2-5
D gene: .
V gene: TRBV15
CDR3 DNA: TGTGCCACCAGCAGAGAGGCCGGACCCAGAACCCGAAAGACCCAGTACTTC
CDR3 protein: CATSREAGPRTRKTQYF

clone size: .
J gene: TRBJ2-1
D gene: .
V gene: TRBV21-1
CDR3 DNA: TGTGCCAGCAGCGTTAAAGGGGGGGACAGCCCCTACAATGAGCAGTTCTTC
CDR3 protein: CASSVKGGDSPYNEQFF

clone size: .
J gene: TRBJ1-2
D gene: TRBD1
V gene: TRBV24-1
CDR3 DNA: TGTGCCACCAGTGATACCGGGACAGGGATCGATGGCTACACCTTC
CDR3 protein: CATSDTGTGIDGYTF

clone size: .
J gene: TRBJ2-5
D gene: .
V gene: TRBV6-6
CDR3 DNA: TGTGCCAGCAGTTACGTGGGGGTGGAGACCCAGTACTTC
CDR3 protein: CASSYVGVETQYF

clone size: .
J gene: TRBJ1-2
D gene: .
V gene: TRBV7-8
CDR3 DNA: TGTGCCAGCAGCCCCTGGGAGGGCAGCTCATATGGCTACACCTTC
CDR3 protein: CASSPWEGSSYGYTF

clone size: .
J gene: TRBJ2-7
D gene: .
V gene: TRBV29-1
CDR3 DNA: TGCAGCGTTGATGGGGTCGGGAGCTCCTACGAGCAGTACTTC
CDR3 protein: CSVDGVGSSYEQYF

clone size: .
J gene: TRBJ2-1
D gene: .
V gene: TRBV6-5
CDR3 DNA: TGTGCCAGCAGTTACGGGCTAGCGACGGCCAATGAGCAGTTCTTC
CDR3 protein: CASSYGLATANEQFF

clone size: .
J gene: TRBJ2-5
D gene: .
V gene: TRBV11-2
CDR3 DNA: TGTGCCAGCAGCTTAGGGGGGCGGGAGACCCAGTACTTC
CDR3 protein: CASSLGGRETQYF